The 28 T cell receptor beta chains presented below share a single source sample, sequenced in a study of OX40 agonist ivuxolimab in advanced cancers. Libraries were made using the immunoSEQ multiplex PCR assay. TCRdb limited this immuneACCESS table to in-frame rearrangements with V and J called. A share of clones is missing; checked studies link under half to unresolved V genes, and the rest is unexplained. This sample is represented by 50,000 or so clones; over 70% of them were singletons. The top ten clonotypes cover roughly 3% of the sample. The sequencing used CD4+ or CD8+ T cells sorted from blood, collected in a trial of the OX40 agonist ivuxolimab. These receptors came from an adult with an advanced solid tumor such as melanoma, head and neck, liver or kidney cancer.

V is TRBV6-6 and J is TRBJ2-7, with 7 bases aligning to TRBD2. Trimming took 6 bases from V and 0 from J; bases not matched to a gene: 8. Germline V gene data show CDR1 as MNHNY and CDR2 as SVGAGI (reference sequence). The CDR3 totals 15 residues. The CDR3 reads CASSSGTTLSYEQYF. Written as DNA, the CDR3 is TGTGCCAGCAGCTCGGGGACTACCCTCTCCTACGAGCAGTACTTC.

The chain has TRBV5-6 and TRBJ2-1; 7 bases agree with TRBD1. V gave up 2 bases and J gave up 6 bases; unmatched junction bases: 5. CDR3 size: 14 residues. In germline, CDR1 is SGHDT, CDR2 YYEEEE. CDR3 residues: CASSLRDRPNEQFF. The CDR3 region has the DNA TGTGCCAGCAGCTTAAGGGACAGACCCAATGAGCAGTTCTTC. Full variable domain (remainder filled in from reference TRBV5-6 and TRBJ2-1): DAGVTQSPTHLIKTRGQQVTLRCSPKSGHDTVSWYQQALGQGPQFIFQYYEEEERQRGNFPDRFSGHQFPNYSSELNVNALLLGDSALYLCASSLRDRPNEQFFGPGTRLTVL.

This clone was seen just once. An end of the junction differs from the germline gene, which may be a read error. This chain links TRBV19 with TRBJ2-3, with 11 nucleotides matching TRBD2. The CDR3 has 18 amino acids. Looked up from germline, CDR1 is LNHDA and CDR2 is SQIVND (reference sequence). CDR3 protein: CTSSIIAGGPFGTDTQYF. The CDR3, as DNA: TGTACCAGTAGTATCATAGCGGGAGGGCCGTTTGGCACAGATACGCAGTATTTT.

CDR3 loop: CASSVGALGGAYEQYF. CDR3 coding DNA: TGTGCCAGCAGCGTAGGGGCCCTTGGGGGGGCCTACGAGCAGTACTTC. This chain connects TRBV9 to TRBJ2-7; 7 nucleotides align to TRBD2. After removal of 0 bases from V and 2 bases from J, the junction contained 8 bases not matched to a gene. Germline V lookup: CDR1 SGDLS, CDR2 YYNGEE. This CDR3 is built from 16 residues. Full variable domain (rest looked up from reference TRBV9 and TRBJ2-7): DSGVTQTPKHLITATGQRVTLRCSPRSGDLSVYWYQQSLDQGLQFLIQYYNGEERAKGNILERFSAQQFPDLHSELNLSSLELGDSALYFCASSVGALGGAYEQYFGPGTRLTVT.

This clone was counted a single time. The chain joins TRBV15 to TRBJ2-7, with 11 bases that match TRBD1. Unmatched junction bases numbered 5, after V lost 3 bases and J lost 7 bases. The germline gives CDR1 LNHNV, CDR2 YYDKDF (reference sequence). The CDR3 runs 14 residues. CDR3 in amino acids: CATSRGQGGEEQYF. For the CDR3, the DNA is TGTGCCACCAGCAGGGGACAGGGGGGAGAGGAGCAGTACTTC.

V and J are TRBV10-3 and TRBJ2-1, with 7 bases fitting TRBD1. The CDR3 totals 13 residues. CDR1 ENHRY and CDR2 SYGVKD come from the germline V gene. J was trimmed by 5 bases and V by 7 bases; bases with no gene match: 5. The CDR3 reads CAITPGTDNEQFF. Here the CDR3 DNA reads TGTGCCATCACACCCGGGACAGACAATGAGCAGTTCTTC.

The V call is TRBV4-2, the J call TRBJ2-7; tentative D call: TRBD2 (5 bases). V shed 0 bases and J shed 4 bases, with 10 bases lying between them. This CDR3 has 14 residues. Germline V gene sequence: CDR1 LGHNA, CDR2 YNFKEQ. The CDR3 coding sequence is TGTGCCAGCAGCCAAGATTTGAGGGAGTACGAGCAGTACTTC. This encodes CASSQDLREYEQYF.

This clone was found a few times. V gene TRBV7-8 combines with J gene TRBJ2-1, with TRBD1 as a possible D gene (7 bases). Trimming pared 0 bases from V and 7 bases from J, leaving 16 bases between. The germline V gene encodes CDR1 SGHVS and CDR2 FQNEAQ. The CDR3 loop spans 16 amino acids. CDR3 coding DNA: TGTGCCAGCAGCTTAGCGCTCGGGGCAGGGGGGAATGAGCAGTTCTTC. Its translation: CASSLALGAGGNEQFF.

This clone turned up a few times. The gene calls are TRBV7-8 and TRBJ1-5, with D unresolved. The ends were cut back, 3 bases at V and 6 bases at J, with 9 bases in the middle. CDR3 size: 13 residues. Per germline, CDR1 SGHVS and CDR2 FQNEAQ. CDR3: CASSFNDGQPQHF. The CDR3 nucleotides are TGTGCCAGCAGCTTCAACGATGGTCAGCCCCAGCATTTT.

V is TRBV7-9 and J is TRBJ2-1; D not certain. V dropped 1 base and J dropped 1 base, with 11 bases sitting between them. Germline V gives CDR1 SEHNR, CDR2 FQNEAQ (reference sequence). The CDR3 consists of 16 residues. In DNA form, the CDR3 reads TGTGCCAGCAGCTTAGACTTCAGAGGATCCTACAATGAGCAGTTCTTC. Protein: CASSLDFRGSYNEQFF. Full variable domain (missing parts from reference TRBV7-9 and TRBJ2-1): DTGVSQNPRHKITKRGQNVTFRCDPISEHNRLYWYRQTLGQGPEFLTYFQNEAQLEKSRLLSDRFSAERPKGSFSTLEIQRTEQGDSAMYLCASSLDFRGSYNEQFFGPGTRLTVL.

The DNA of the CDR3 is TGTGCCAGCAGTTTAATGGGGCTCGAGCAGTACTTC. Protein sequence: CASSLMGLEQYF. The J gene is TRBJ2-5, the V gene TRBV28, with D possibly matching TRBD1 (5 bases). The J call may be mistaken, given a closer DNA end match to TRBJ2-7. The CDR3 contains 12 residues. CDR1 is MDHEN and CDR2 is SYDVKM in the germline V gene.

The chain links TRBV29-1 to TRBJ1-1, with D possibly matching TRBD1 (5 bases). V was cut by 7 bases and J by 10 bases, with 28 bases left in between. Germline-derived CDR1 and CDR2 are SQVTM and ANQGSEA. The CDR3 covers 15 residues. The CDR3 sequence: CSANRGAGGALGAFF. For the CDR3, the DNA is TGCAGCGCCAACAGAGGAGCCGGAGGGGCCCTCGGAGCTTTCTTT.

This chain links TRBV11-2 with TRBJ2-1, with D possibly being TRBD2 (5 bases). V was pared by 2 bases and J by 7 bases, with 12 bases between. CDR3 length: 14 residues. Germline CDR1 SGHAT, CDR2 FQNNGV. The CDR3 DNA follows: TGTGCCAGCAGCTTACTAGCCAGGCGGAATGAGCAGTTCTTC. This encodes CASSLLARRNEQFF.

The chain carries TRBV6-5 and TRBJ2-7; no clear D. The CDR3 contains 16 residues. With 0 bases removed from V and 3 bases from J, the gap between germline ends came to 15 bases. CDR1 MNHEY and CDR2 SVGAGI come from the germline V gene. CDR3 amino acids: CASSYSRAVEGYEQYF. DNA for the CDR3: TGTGCCAGCAGTTACTCTCGGGCGGTGGAAGGCTACGAGCAGTACTTC.

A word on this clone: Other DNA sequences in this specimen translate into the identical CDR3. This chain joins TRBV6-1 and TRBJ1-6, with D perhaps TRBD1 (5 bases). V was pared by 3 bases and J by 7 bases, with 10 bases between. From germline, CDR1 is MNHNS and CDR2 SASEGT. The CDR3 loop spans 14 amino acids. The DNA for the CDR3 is TGTGCCAGCAGTGATGGCAGGGAGAATTCACCCCTCCACTTT. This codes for CASSDGRENSPLHF.

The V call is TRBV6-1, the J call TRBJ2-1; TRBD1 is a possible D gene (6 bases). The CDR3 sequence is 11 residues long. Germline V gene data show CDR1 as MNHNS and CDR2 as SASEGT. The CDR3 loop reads CVGGKYNEQFF. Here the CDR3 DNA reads TGTGTAGGGGGTAAATACAATGAGCAGTTCTTC.

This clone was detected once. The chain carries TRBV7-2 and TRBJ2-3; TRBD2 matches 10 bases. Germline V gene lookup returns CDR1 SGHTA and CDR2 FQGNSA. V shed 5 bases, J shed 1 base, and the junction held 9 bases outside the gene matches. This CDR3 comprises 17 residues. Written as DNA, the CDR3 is TGTGCCAGCAGCACCCTAGCGGGAGTCTCTGGCACAGATACGCAGTATTTT. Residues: CASSTLAGVSGTDTQYF. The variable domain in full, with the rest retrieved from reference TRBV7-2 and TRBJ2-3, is GAGVSQSPSNKVTEKGKDVELRCDPISGHTALYWYRQSLGQGLEFLIYFQGNSAPDKSGLPSDRFSAERTGGSVSTLTIQRTQQEDSAVYLCASSTLAGVSGTDTQYFGPGTRLTVL.

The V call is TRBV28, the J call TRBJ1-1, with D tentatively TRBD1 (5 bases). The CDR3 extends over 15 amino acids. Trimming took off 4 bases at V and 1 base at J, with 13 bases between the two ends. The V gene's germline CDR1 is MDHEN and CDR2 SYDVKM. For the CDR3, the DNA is TGTGCCAGCAGTTCAGGGTCCTCAGGGAACACTGAAGCTTTCTTT. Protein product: CASSSGSSGNTEAFF.

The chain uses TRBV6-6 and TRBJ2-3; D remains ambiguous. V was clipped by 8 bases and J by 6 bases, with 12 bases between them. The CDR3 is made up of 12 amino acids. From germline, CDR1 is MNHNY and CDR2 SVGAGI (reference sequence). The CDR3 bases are TGTGCCAGCTCTCCGGTTGGGGATACGCAGTATTTT. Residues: CASSPVGDTQYF.

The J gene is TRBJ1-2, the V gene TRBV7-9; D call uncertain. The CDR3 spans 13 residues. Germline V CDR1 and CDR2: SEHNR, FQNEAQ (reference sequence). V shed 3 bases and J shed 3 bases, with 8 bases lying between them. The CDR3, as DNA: TGTGCCAGCAGCTTCTCACAGTACTATGGCTACACCTTC. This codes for CASSFSQYYGYTF.

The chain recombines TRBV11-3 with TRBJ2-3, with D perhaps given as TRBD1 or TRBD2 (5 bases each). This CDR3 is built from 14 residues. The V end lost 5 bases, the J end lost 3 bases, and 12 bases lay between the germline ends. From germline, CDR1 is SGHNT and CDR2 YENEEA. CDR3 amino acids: CASSPRDGTDTQYF. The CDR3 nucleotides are TGTGCCAGCAGCCCTAGGGACGGAACAGATACGCAGTATTTT.

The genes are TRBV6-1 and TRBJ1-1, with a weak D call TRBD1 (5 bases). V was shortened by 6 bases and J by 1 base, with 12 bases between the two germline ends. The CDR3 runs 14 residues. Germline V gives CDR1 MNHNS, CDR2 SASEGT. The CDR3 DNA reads TGTGCCAGCAGAGCCGGGACGGAGAACACTGAAGCTTTCTTT. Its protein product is CASRAGTENTEAFF.

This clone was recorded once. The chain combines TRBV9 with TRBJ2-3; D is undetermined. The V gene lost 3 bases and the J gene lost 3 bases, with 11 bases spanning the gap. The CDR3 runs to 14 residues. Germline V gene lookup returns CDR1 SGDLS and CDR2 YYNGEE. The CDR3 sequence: CASSGPTETDTQYF. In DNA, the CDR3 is TGTGCCAGCAGCGGACCCACAGAGACAGATACGCAGTATTTT. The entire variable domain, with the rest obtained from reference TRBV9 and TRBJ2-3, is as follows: DSGVTQTPKHLITATGQRVTLRCSPRSGDLSVYWYQQSLDQGLQFLIQYYNGEERAKGNILERFSAQQFPDLHSELNLSSLELGDSALYFCASSGPTETDTQYFGPGTRLTVL.

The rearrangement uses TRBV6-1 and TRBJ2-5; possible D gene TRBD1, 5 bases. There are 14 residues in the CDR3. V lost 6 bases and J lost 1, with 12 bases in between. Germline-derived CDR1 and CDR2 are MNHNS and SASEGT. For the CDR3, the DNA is TGTGCCAGCAGGGGAAGACAGATCCAAGAGACCCAGTACTTC. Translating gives CASRGRQIQETQYF.

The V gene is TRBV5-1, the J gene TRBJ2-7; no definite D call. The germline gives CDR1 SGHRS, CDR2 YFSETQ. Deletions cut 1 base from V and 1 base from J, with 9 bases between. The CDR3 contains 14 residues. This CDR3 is CASSLPTLSYEQYF. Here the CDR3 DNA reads TGCGCCAGCAGCTTGCCTACTCTGTCCTACGAGCAGTACTTC.

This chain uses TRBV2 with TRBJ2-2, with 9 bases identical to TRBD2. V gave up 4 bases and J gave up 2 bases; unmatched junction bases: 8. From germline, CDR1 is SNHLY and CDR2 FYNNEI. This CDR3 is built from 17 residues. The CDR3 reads CASSGTSAKRNTGELFF. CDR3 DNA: TGTGCCAGCAGTGGGACTAGCGCTAAAAGAAACACCGGGGAGCTGTTTTTT.

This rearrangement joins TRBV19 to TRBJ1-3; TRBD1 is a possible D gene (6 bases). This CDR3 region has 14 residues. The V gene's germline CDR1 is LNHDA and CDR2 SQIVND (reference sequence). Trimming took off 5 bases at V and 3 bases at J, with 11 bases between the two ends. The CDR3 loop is CASSAGADGNTIYF. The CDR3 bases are TGTGCCAGTAGTGCGGGGGCCGATGGAAACACCATATATTTT.

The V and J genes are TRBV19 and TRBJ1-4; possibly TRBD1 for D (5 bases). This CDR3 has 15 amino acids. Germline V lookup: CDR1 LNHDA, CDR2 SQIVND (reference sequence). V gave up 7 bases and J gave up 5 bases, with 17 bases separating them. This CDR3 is CASTPGDRRNEKLFF. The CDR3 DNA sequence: TGTGCCAGTACCCCCGGGGACCGACGAAATGAAAAACTGTTTTTT.